This T cell receptor (beta chain) was sequenced in a study of control samples from healthy donors and cancer patients. Sequenced by immunoSEQ multiplex PCR; TCRdb stores in-frame clones only, minus some. The data contain about 86,000 clones, roughly nine tenths of them singletons. CDR3 length: 14 residues. V lost 0 bases and J lost 8, with 13 bases in between. Germline CDR1 reads LNHDA; CDR2 reads SQIVND (reference sequence). The sequencing input was PBMCs. The receptor's source is a woman between 45 and 65 years old with colorectal cancer. The chain joins TRBV19 to TRBJ1-2; no clear D gene. Here the CDR3 reads CASSIDLSGYGYTF. CDR3 DNA: TGTGCCAGTAGTATAGATCTTTCCGGATACGGCTACACCTTC.